A single T cell receptor (beta chain) is shown here with its context. The antigen is not known. The data are from a study of cytomegalovirus exposure and HLA in healthy donors. Trimming cost V 4 bases and J 8 bases, with 12 bases left between them. Germline V lookup: CDR1 PRHDT, CDR2 FYEKMQ (reference sequence). The CDR3 spans 12 residues. PCR involved 60 Vbeta and 13 Jbeta primers. The table came from immunoSEQ multiplex PCR; TCRdb's copy has only in-frame clones and leaves some out. The sample has nearly 100,000 clones, around 69% seen once; the top ten hold about 20%. General study findings and limits: The productive fraction for most TCR beta V segments was about 87% or about 30% in an earlier analysis. Some TCR beta chains (roughly 150 of them) were listed as cytomegalovirus-associated. Upon later analysis, TCR association rates were observed to vary by HLA locus, being highest for DRB1 and lowest for HLA-C.

Sequencing was performed on PBMCs. The clonotype comes from a woman aged 60 to 75 in good health and CMV-seropositive. This sequence joins TRBV13 and TRBJ2-7, with a weak D call TRBD1 (6 bases). The CDR3 DNA sequence: TGTGCCAGCAGCTCAGACAGGCGCAAGCAGTACTTC. Translated, it gives CASSSDRRKQYF.